The 27 T cell receptor beta chains given below trace back to one sample, sequenced in a study of blood T cell repertoires in COVID-19. Only in-frame clones appear in the TCRdb table, and some are missing; sequencing was by immunoSEQ multiplex PCR. Here the sample spans fewer than 350,000 clones, 70% to 90% being singletons. The sequenced sample was peripheral blood. All receptors derive from a woman in her twenties or thirties who had recovered from COVID-19.

This rearrangement joins TRBV24-1 to TRBJ2-3; possible D gene TRBD1, 6 bases. Looked up from germline, CDR1 is KGHDR and CDR2 is SFDVKD. V lost 4 bases, J lost 1 base, and 8 bases lay in between. The CDR3 runs to 14 residues. CDR3 bases: TGTGCCACCAGTGACCCAGGGGGCACAGATACGCAGTATTTT. It codes for CATSDPGGTDTQYF.

The chain has TRBV5-1 and TRBJ1-1; perhaps TRBD1 as D (5 bases). Between the trimmed V and J ends, which lost 2 bases and 2 bases, there was a span of 7 bases. Germline V lookup: CDR1 SGHRS, CDR2 YFSETQ. CDR3 length: 13 amino acids. The CDR3 DNA reads TGCGCCAGCAGCTTTGACAGTAACACTGAAGCTTTCTTT. Encoded protein: CASSFDSNTEAFF.

This chain links TRBV6-1 with TRBJ2-1; 10 bases fit TRBD1. CDR3 length: 15 amino acids. V was pared by 3 bases and J by 7 bases, with 6 bases of the junction left unmatched. From germline, CDR1 is MNHNS and CDR2 SASEGT. The DNA for the CDR3 is TGTGCCAGCAGTGAGCGACAGGGGGCTAATAATGAGCAGTTCTTC. It encodes CASSERQGANNEQFF.

The chain couples TRBV5-5 to TRBJ2-7; possible D gene TRBD2, 5 bases. CDR1 and CDR2 from the germline V gene are SGHKS and YYEKEE (reference sequence). This CDR3 contains 14 residues. The V end was cut by 4 bases, the J end by 1 base, with 12 bases between. This chain's CDR3 is CASSAQRASYEQYF. The CDR3 bases are TGTGCCAGCAGCGCCCAGAGGGCATCCTACGAGCAGTACTTC.

The rearrangement uses TRBV27 and TRBJ1-5; D is possibly TRBD1 (5 bases). Trimming shortened V by 3 bases and J by 5 bases, and 14 bases separated the two germline ends. Germline CDR1 is MNHEY and CDR2 is SMNVEV (reference sequence). There are 15 residues in the CDR3. In nucleotides, the CDR3 is TGTGCCAGCAGTTTGCTTTGGGGCCCCTATCAGCCCCAGCATTTT. Translated: CASSLLWGPYQPQHF.

This clone occurred once. V and J are TRBV19 and TRBJ2-1, with 8 bases aligning to TRBD2. This CDR3 contains 14 residues. V trimming: 5 bases; J trimming: 2 bases; junction bases outside the gene matches: 2. Germline lookup yields CDR1 LNHDA and CDR2 SQIVND (reference sequence). CDR3 region: CASSWRGAYNEQFF. CDR3 nucleotides: TGTGCCAGTAGTTGGCGGGGGGCCTACAATGAGCAGTTCTTC.

In its sample, this clone was seen once. The chain uses TRBV30 and TRBJ2-2; TRBD2 aligns across 11 bases. Trimming took 5 bases from V and 2 from J; bases not matched to a gene: 10. CDR3 length: 17 residues. The germline V gene has CDR1 GTSNPN and CDR2 SVGIG (reference sequence). CDR3 bases: TGTGCCTGGGATACTAGCGGGGGCCTGTCCAACACCGGGGAGCTGTTTTTT. Translation gives CAWDTSGGLSNTGELFF. The full variable domain, its missing parts supplied by reference TRBV30 and TRBJ2-2, is SQTIHQWPATLVQPVGSPLSLECTVEGTSNPNLYWYRQAAGRGLQLLFYSVGIGQISSEVPQNLSASRPQDRQFILSSKKLLLSDSGFYLCAWDTSGGLSNTGELFFGEGSRLTVL.

This clone was counted a single time. V usage is TRBV10-3 and J usage is TRBJ1-1; D is perhaps TRBD1 (5 bases). The CDR3 consists of 14 residues. The germline CDR1 and CDR2 sequences are ENHRY and SYGVKD. V lost 4 bases and J lost 2, with 11 bases in between. The CDR3 DNA sequence: TGTGCCATCAGTGCACGGGGGGTTAACACTGAAGCTTTCTTT. Translated: CAISARGVNTEAFF.

This chain uses TRBV27 with TRBJ2-3; D gene uncertain. CDR3 length: 12 amino acids. Germline CDR1 MNHEY, CDR2 SMNVEV (reference sequence). Trimming pared 4 bases from V and 2 bases from J, leaving 4 bases between. The CDR3 DNA follows: TGTGCCAGCAGTTCCTACACAGATACGCAGTATTTT. It encodes CASSSYTDTQYF.

The J gene is TRBJ1-4, the V gene TRBV6-6; 7 nucleotides match TRBD1. The CDR3 covers 14 residues. CDR1 is MNHNY, CDR2 SVGAGI, per germline (reference sequence). V lost 11 bases, J lost 0 bases, and 6 bases stayed unmatched. CDR3 protein: CAGKGQATNEKLFF. DNA for the CDR3: TGTGCCGGAAAAGGACAGGCAACTAATGAAAAACTGTTTTTT.

CDR3 DNA: TGTGCCAGCAGCTTGGGCGGTGGCAGTGGGTCACCCCTCCACTTT. The encoded protein is CASSLGGGSGSPLHF. The chain has TRBV5-6 and TRBJ1-6, with D hard to call. Germline V gives CDR1 SGHDT, CDR2 YYEEEE. V shed 0 bases and J shed 10 bases, with 14 bases lying between them. CDR3 length: 15 amino acids.

The genes are TRBV10-3 and TRBJ1-1, with TRBD1 as a possible D gene (6 bases). Trimming pared 4 bases from V and 0 bases from J, leaving 12 bases between. The germline V gene has CDR1 ENHRY and CDR2 SYGVKD. This CDR3 is 15 amino acids long. CDR3 coding DNA: TGTGCCATCAGTGGTAAACAGGGCATGAACACTGAAGCTTTCTTT. Its translation is CAISGKQGMNTEAFF.

This chain connects TRBV9 to TRBJ1-2, with 9 bases lining up with TRBD1. The CDR3 consists of 16 residues. The J segment lost 6 bases and the V segment lost 3 bases, leaving 12 bases of the junction unmatched. Looked up from germline, CDR1 is SGDLS and CDR2 is YYNGEE. This CDR3 is CASSAGTGIGLNGYTF. CDR3 in DNA: TGTGCCAGCAGCGCCGGGACAGGGATCGGGTTGAATGGCTACACCTTC.

V gene TRBV14 combines with J gene TRBJ2-5; a possible D gene is TRBD1 (5 bases). The CDR3 length is 12 residues. V was shortened by 2 bases and J by 5 bases, with 6 bases between the two germline ends. Germline CDR1 and CDR2: SGHDN and FVKESK. In DNA form, the CDR3 reads TGTGCCAGCAGCCAAAGGGGTGAGACCCAGTACTTC. It encodes CASSQRGETQYF.

This clone has only a few counts. V usage is TRBV3-1 (or the pseudogene TRBV3-2) and J usage is TRBJ1-1, with a tentative D call TRBD1 (5 bases). Between the trimmed V and J ends, which lost 2 bases and 1 base, there was a span of 14 bases. Germline V gene lookup returns CDR1 LGHDT and CDR2 YNNKEL (reference sequence). This CDR3 comprises 16 residues. Written as DNA, the CDR3 is TGTGCCAGCAGCCAAAAGCGGGGGGACGGGAACACTGAAGCTTTCTTT. Amino acids: CASSQKRGDGNTEAFF.

This clone was recorded a few times. The chain joins TRBV5-8 to TRBJ2-7, with 9 nucleotides matching TRBD1. The ends lost 2 bases at V and 5 bases at J; junction bases unmatched: 5. This CDR3 has 14 amino acids. Per the germline V gene, CDR1 is SGHTS and CDR2 is YDEGEE. CDR3 nucleotides: TGTGCCAGCAGCTTACGGACAGGGGTCCACGAGCAGTACTTC. This gives the protein CASSLRTGVHEQYF. Full variable domain (remainder filled in from reference TRBV5-8 and TRBJ2-7): EAGVTQSPTHLIKTRGQQATLRCSPISGHTSVYWYQQALGLGLQFLLWYDEGEERNRGNFPPRFSGRQFPNYSSELNVNALELEDSALYLCASSLRTGVHEQYFGPGTRLTVT.

J is TRBJ1-1 and V is TRBV6-5; 7 bases line up with TRBD1. In germline, CDR1 is MNHEY, CDR2 SVGAGI. The CDR3 spans 14 residues. The trim removed 6 bases at V and 6 bases at J, leaving 10 bases unmatched. The CDR3 reads CASSASGGSPEAFF. The CDR3 DNA reads as TGTGCCAGCAGCGCCTCAGGGGGTTCCCCTGAAGCTTTCTTT.

The J gene is TRBJ2-1, the V gene TRBV5-1; D perhaps matches TRBD1 (6 bases). V gave up 0 bases and J gave up 4 bases, with 14 bases separating them. The CDR3 runs 16 residues. In germline, CDR1 is SGHRS, CDR2 YFSETQ. The CDR3 is CASSLVEVQGYNEQFF. In DNA, the CDR3 is TGCGCCAGCAGCTTGGTAGAGGTACAGGGATACAATGAGCAGTTCTTC.

This clone was observed once. The rearrangement links TRBV5-1 to TRBJ2-2; TRBD2 might be the D (5 bases). Trimming shortened V by 5 bases and J by 2 bases, and 16 bases separated the two germline ends. The CDR3 consists of 16 residues. The V gene's germline CDR1 is SGHRS and CDR2 YFSETQ. As DNA, the CDR3 is TGCGCCAGCAGATGGGGTGCTAGCTCTAACACCGGGGAGCTGTTTTTT. Protein: CASRWGASSNTGELFF.

Only a few counts were recorded for this clone. The gene calls are TRBV6-5 and TRBJ1-1, with no clear D. The germline V and J ends were trimmed by 0 bases and 4 bases, with 9 bases remaining between them. The CDR3 length is 14 residues. Germline V gene sequence: CDR1 MNHEY, CDR2 SVGAGI. CDR3 bases: TGTGCCAGCAGTTACTCCGGGTCCCTCACTGAAGCTTTCTTT. Translation gives CASSYSGSLTEAFF.

This clone occurred once. The chain carries TRBV5-1 and TRBJ2-1, with 7 bases that match TRBD1. Per the germline V gene, CDR1 is SGHRS and CDR2 is YFSETQ. V dropped 4 bases and J dropped 2; count of bases not matched to a gene: 6. The length of the CDR3 is 15 residues. CDR3 in DNA: TGCGCCAGCAGCCGTTCCACAGGGGCCTACAATGAGCAGTTCTTC. Encoded protein: CASSRSTGAYNEQFF.

V is TRBV5-4 and J is TRBJ1-2; 9 positions agree with TRBD1. The J segment lost 5 bases and the V segment lost 2 bases, leaving 7 bases of the junction unmatched. Germline loops: CDR1 SGHNT, CDR2 YYREEE (reference sequence). This CDR3 comprises 15 residues. The CDR3 is CASSFSVDRGYGYTF. CDR3 in DNA: TGTGCCAGCAGCTTCAGTGTAGACAGGGGGTATGGCTACACCTTC.

The V call is TRBV6-2 or TRBV6-3, the J call TRBJ2-5; 8 nucleotides match TRBD2. The V and J ends lost 5 bases and 1 base, in that order; junction bases with no gene match: 9. Germline assignment: CDR1 MNHEY and CDR2 SVGEGT. The CDR3 is made up of 16 amino acids. In DNA, the CDR3 is TGTGCCAGCAGTGATCCAGCGGGAGCTCTCCAAGAGACCCAGTACTTC. Translating gives CASSDPAGALQETQYF.

This clone has just one count. The chain links TRBV30 to TRBJ2-3; 10 bases match TRBD2. Germline V gene data show CDR1 as GTSNPN and CDR2 as SVGIG (reference sequence). The CDR3 loop spans 15 amino acids. V dropped 3 bases and J dropped 4; count of bases not matched to a gene: 7. The CDR3 sequence: CAWSLAGVRADTQYF. The CDR3 DNA follows: TGTGCCTGGAGCCTAGCGGGGGTAAGGGCAGATACGCAGTATTTT.

This chain joins TRBV29-1 and TRBJ1-1; D possibly corresponds to TRBD1 (5 bases). From germline, CDR1 is SQVTM and CDR2 ANQGSEA. Trimming pared 6 bases from V and 1 base from J, leaving 12 bases between. The CDR3 spans 13 residues. The CDR3 spells CSVTRTGNTEAFF. For the CDR3, the DNA is TGCAGCGTGACCAGAACAGGGAACACTGAAGCTTTCTTT.

This chain joins TRBV7-3 and TRBJ2-1, with D perhaps matching TRBD2 (5 bases). Germline-derived CDR1 and CDR2 are SGHTA and FQGTGA. V lost 0 bases and J lost 7, with 7 bases in between. The CDR3 sequence is 13 residues long. The CDR3 region has the DNA TGTGCCAGCAGCTTAACAGGGAGTAATGAGCAGTTCTTC. As protein: CASSLTGSNEQFF.

The rearrangement uses TRBV29-1 and TRBJ2-1, with TRBD2 as a possible D gene (6 bases). The CDR3 contains 15 residues. V gave up 5 bases and J gave up 1 base, with 15 bases separating them. Germline CDR1 SQVTM, CDR2 ANQGSEA. The CDR3 sequence is CSVRVSGGSYNEQFF. CDR3 bases: TGCAGCGTTCGAGTTTCCGGGGGATCCTACAATGAGCAGTTCTTC.